This TCR beta chain is drawn from a study of blood T cell repertoires in COVID-19. On the study more broadly: The study drew acute and convalescent COVID-19 samples from the United States, Italy and Spain. T cells, B-cell-depleted T cells, or PBMCs supplied cDNA or gDNA.

Methods used by the authors: Nucleated cell number was recorded as an estimate derived from reference gene primer amplification. Profiling relied on immunoSEQ multiplex PCR, and the TCRdb table lists in-frame clones only, not all of them. The DNA was the basis for D and trimming; V, J and clone size are from that table. The repertoire holds around 200,000 clones, with 83% as singletons. Between the trimmed V and J ends, which lost 2 bases and 5 bases, there was a span of 8 bases. The CDR3 is 14 residues long. Sequences were obtained from peripheral blood. V gene TRBV5-3 combines with J gene TRBJ1-6; D is possibly TRBD1 (5 bases). TRBV5-3 is recorded as an ORF, its role being uncertain. The receptor was isolated from a man in his forties or fifties with active or convalescent COVID-19. CDR3 residues: CARSLQADNSPLHF. The CDR3 DNA is TGTGCCAGAAGCTTACAGGCGGATAATTCACCCCTCCACTTT.